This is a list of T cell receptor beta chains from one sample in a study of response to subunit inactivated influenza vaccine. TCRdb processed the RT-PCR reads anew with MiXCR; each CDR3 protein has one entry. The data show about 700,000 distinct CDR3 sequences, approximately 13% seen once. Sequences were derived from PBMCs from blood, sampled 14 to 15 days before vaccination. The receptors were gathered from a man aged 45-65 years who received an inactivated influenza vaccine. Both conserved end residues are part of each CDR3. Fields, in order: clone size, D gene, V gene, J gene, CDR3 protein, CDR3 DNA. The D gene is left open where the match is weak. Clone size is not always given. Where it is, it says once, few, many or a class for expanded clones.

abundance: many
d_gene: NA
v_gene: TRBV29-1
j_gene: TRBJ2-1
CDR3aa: CSVSPTRYEQFF
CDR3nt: TGCAGCGTTTCTCCGACTAGATATGAGCAGTTCTTC

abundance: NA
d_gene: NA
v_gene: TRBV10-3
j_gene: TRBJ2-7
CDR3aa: CAISGNVGLPRPYEQYF
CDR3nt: TGTGCCATCAGTGGGAATGTTGGTCTACCTAGACCCTACGAGCAGTACTTC

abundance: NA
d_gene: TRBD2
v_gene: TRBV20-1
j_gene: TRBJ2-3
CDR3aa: CSAARLAGGPGDTQYF
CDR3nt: TGCAGTGCAGCCCGACTAGCGGGAGGGCCAGGGGATACGCAGTATTTT

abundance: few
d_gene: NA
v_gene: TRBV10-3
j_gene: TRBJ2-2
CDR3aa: CAISRRENTGELFF
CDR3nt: TGTGCCATTAGTCGTCGGGAGAACACCGGGGAGCTGTTTTTT

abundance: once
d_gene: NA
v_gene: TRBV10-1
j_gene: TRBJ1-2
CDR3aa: CASSDGPNSYTF
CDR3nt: TGCGCCAGCAGTGATGGGCCTAATAGCTACACCTTC

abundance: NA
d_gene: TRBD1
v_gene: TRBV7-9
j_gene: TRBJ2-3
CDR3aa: CASSGLKTGGTDTQYF
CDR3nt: TGTGCCAGCAGCGGTTTAAAGACAGGGGGCACAGATACGCAGTATTTT

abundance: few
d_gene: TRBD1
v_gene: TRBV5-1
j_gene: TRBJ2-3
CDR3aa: CASSLGQGARQTDTQYF
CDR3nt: TGCGCCAGCAGCTTGGGACAGGGAGCCCGCCAAACAGATACGCAGTATTTT

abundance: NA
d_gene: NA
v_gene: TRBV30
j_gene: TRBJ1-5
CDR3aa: CAWSGTPGQPQHF
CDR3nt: TGTGCCTGGAGTGGGACACCTGGTCAGCCCCAGCATTTT

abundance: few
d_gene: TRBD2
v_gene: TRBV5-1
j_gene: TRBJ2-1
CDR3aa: CASNPGTSGANEQFF
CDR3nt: TGCGCCAGCAACCCTGGGACTAGCGGGGCGAATGAGCAGTTCTTC

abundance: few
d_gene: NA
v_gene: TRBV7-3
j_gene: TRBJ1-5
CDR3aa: CASSLRARDPNSNQPQHF
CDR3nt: TGTGCCAGCAGCTTAAGAGCCCGGGACCCTAATAGCAATCAGCCCCAGCATTTT

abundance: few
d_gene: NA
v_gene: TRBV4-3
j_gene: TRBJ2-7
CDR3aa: CASSQDPGSNYEQYF
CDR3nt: TGCGCCAGCAGCCAAGATCCCGGGAGTAACTACGAGCAGTACTTC

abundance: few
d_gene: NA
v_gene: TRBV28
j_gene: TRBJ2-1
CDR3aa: CASSFAGGEQFF
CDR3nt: TGTGCCAGCAGTTTTGCCGGAGGTGAGCAGTTCTTC

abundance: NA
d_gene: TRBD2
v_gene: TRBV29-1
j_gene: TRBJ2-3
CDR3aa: CSVEGLAGLSDTQYF
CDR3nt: TGCAGCGTTGAGGGGTTAGCGGGACTCTCGGATACGCAGTATTTT

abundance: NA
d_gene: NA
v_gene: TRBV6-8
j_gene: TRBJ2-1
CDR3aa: CASSSTGAPEQFF
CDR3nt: TGTGCCAGCAGCTCTACCGGAGCTCCTGAGCAGTTCTTC

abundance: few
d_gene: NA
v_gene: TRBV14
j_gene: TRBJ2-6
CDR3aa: CASSLRGSSGANVLTF
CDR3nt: TGTGCCAGCAGCCTCCGCGGAAGCTCTGGGGCCAACGTCCTGACTTTC

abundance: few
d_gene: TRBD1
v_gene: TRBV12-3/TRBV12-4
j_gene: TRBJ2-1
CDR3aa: CASSLLGIWGQGHNEQFF
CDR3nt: TGTGCCAGCAGTTTACTGGGTATTTGGGGACAGGGACACAATGAGCAGTTCTTC

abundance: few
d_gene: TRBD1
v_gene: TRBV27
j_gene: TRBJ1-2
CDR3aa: CASSPRPGTGYSGYTF
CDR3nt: TGTGCCAGCAGTCCACGTCCCGGGACAGGGTACAGTGGCTACACCTTC

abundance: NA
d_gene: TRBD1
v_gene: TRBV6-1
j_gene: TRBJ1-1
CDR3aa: CASTKGQGGGLDTEAFF
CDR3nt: TGTGCCAGCACTAAAGGACAGGGGGGAGGGTTAGACACTGAAGCTTTCTTT

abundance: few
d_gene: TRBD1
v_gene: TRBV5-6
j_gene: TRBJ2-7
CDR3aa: CASSSPPGQGANEQYF
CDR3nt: TGTGCCAGCAGCAGTCCTCCGGGACAGGGGGCCAACGAGCAGTACTTC

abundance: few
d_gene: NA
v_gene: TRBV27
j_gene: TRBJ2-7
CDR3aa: CASSLLPPTLGLAYEQYF
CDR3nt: TGTGCCAGCAGTCTCCTACCCCCCACCTTGGGGCTGGCCTACGAGCAGTACTTC